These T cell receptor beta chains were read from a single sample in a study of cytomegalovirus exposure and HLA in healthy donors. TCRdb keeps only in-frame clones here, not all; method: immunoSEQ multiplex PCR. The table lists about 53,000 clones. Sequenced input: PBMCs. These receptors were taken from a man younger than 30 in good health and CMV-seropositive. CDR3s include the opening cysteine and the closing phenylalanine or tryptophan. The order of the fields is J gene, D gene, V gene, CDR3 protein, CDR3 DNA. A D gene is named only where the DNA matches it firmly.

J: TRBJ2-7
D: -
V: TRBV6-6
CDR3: CASTVRGSYEQYF
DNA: TGTGCCAGCACCGTGCGGGGCTCCTACGAGCAGTACTTC

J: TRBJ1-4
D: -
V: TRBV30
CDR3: CASGRDSREKLFF
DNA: TGTGCCTCGGGCCGGGACTCACGTGAAAAACTGTTTTTT

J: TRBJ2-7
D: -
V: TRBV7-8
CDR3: CASSLRPVHEQYF
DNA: TGTGCCAGCAGCTTGCGGCCAGTCCACGAGCAGTACTTC

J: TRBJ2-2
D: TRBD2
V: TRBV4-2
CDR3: CASSRRLAGGPDGELFF
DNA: TGTGCCAGCAGCCGAAGACTAGCGGGAGGGCCAGACGGGGAGCTGTTTTTT

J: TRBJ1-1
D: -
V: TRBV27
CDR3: CASSRSRTLPNTEAFF
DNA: TGTGCCAGCAGTCGCTCCCGGACACTACCCAACACTGAAGCTTTCTTT

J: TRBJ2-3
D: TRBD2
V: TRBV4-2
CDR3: CASSPGTSGHTDTQYF
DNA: TGTGCCAGCAGCCCCGGGACTAGCGGGCACACAGATACGCAGTATTTT

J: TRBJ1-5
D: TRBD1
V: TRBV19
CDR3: CASSRGGQGIGQPQHF
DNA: TGTGCCAGTAGCAGAGGGGGACAGGGAATTGGGCAGCCCCAGCATTTT

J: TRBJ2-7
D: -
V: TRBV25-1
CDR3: CASSAREEAPYEQYF
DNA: TGTGCCAGCAGTGCTCGCGAGGAGGCTCCCTACGAGCAGTACTTC

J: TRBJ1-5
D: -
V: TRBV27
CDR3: CASSFGSGQPQHF
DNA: TGTGCCAGCAGTTTCGGGTCAGGGCAGCCCCAGCATTTT

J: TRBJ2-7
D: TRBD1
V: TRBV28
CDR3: CASTRQGTYEQYF
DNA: TGTGCCAGCACGAGACAGGGGACCTACGAGCAGTACTTC

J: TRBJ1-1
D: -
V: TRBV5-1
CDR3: CASSSQGVGTEAFF
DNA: TGCGCCAGCAGCTCCCAAGGGGTTGGCACTGAAGCTTTCTTT

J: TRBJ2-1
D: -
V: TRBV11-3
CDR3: CASSPKTGLYENEQFF
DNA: TGTGCCAGCAGCCCGAAAACGGGACTCTATGAGAATGAGCAGTTCTTC

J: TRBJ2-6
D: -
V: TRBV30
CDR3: CAWSMRRDGANVLTF
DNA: TGTGCCTGGTCAATGCGGAGGGACGGGGCCAACGTCCTGACTTTC

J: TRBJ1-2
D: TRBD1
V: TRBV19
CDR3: CASSIQQGAQGGYTF
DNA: TGTGCCAGTAGTATTCAACAGGGGGCGCAGGGTGGCTACACCTTC

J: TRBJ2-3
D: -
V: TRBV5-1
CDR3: CASSRIAGSGTDTQYF
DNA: TGCGCCAGCAGTCGAATCGCGGGTAGCGGCACAGATACGCAGTATTTT

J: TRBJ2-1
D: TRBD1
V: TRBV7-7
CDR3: CVTSLGQGRGEQFF
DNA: TGTGTTACCAGCCTGGGACAGGGGAGGGGTGAGCAGTTCTTC

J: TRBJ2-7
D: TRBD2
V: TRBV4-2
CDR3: CASSQVGTSGRARNEQYF
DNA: TGTGCCAGCAGCCAAGTGGGGACTAGCGGGAGGGCCAGGAACGAGCAGTACTTC

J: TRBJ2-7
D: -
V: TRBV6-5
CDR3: CASSYSSGQIYEQYF
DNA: TGTGCCAGCAGTTACTCCAGCGGGCAAATCTACGAGCAGTACTTC

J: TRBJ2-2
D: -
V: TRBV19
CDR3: CASRRTASNTGELFF
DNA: TGTGCCAGTAGGCGGACAGCTTCGAACACCGGGGAGCTGTTTTTT

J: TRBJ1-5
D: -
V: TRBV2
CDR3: CASSVEFYSNQPQHF
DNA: TGTGCCAGCAGTGTAGAATTTTATAGCAATCAGCCCCAGCATTTT

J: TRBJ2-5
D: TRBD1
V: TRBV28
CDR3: CASSLSEDRGWETQYF
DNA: TGTGCCAGCAGTTTATCAGAGGACAGGGGGTGGGAGACCCAGTACTTC

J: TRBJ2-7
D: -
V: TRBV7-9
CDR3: CASSAAYEQYF
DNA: TGTGCCAGCAGCGCGGCCTACGAGCAGTACTTC

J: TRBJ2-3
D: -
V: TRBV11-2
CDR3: CASSLNSRAGDTQYF
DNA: TGTGCCAGCAGCTTAAATAGCAGGGCGGGGGATACGCAGTATTTT

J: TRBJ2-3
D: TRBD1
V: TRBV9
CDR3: CASSGQGADAQYF
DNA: TGTGCCAGCAGCGGACAGGGAGCAGATGCGCAGTATTTT

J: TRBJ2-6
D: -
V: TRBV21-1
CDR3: CASSKAECPSGANVLTF
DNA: TGTGCCAGCAGCAAAGCAGAGTGTCCCTCTGGGGCCAACGTCCTGACTTTC

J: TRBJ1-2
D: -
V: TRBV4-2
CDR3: CASSLQGYGYTF
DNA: TGTGCCAGCAGCCTCCAGGGCTATGGCTACACCTTC

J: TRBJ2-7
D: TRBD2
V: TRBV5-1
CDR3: CASFDSGTRQYF
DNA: TGCGCCAGCTTCGATAGCGGGACCCGGCAGTACTTC

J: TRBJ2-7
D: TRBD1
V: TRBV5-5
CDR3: CASSYDRVYEQYF
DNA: TGTGCCAGCAGCTACGACAGGGTCTACGAGCAGTACTTC

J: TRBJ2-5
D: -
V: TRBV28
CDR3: CASSFVGSVTQETQYF
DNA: TGTGCCAGCAGTTTCGTGGGTAGCGTCACTCAAGAGACCCAGTACTTC

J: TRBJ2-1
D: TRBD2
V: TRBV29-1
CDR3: CSVEEPSGIGYVQFF
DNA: TGCAGCGTTGAAGAACCGAGCGGGATAGGTTATGTGCAGTTCTTC

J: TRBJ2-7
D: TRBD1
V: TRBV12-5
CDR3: CASGLVRDRAYEQYF
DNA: TGTGCTAGTGGTTTGGTACGTGACAGGGCCTACGAGCAGTACTTC